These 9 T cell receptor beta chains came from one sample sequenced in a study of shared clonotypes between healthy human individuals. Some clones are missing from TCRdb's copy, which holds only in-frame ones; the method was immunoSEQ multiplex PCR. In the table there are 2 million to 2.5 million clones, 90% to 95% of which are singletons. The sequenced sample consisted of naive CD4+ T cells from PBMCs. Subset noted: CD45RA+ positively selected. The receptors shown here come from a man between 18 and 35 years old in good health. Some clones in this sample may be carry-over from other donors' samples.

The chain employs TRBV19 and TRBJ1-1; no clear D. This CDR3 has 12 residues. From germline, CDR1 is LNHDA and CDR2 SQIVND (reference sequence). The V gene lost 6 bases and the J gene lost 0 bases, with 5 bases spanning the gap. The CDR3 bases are TGTGCCAGTAGGGGCCTGAACACTGAAGCTTTCTTT. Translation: CASRGLNTEAFF.

The CDR3 nucleotides are TGTGCCAGCAGCCAAGTGGTCTACCGGACTAGCGGGAGCAATGAGCAGTTCTTC. Translating it yields CASSQVVYRTSGSNEQFF. The V gene is TRBV4-2, the J gene TRBJ2-1; 13 bases line up with TRBD2. With V trimmed by 1 base and J by 6 bases, 9 bases remained unmatched. CDR1 is LGHNA, CDR2 YNFKEQ, per germline. This CDR3 contains 18 residues.

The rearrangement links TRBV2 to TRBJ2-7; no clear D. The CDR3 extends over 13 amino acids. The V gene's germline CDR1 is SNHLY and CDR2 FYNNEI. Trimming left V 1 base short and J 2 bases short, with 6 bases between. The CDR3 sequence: CASSEVAAYEQYF. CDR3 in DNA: TGTGCCAGCAGTGAAGTAGCCGCCTACGAGCAGTACTTC.

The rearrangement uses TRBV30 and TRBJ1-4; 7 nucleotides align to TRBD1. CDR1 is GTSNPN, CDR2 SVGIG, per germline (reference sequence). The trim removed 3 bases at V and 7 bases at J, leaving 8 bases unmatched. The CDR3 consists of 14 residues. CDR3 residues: CAWSDRAHAEKLFF. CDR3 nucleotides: TGTGCCTGGAGCGACAGGGCCCACGCTGAAAAACTGTTTTTT.

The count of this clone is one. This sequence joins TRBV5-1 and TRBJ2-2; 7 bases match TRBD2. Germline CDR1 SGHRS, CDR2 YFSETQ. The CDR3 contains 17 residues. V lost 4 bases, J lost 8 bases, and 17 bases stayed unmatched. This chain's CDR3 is CASSGLSGMGNYGELFF. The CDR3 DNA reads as TGCGCCAGCAGCGGTCTCAGCGGGATGGGCAACTATGGGGAGCTGTTTTTT.

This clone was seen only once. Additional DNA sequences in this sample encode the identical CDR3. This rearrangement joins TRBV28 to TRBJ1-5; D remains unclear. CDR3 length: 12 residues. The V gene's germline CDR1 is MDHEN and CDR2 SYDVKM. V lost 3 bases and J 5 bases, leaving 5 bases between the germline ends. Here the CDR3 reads CASSFLDQPQHF. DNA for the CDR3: TGTGCCAGCAGTTTCCTGGATCAGCCCCAGCATTTT.

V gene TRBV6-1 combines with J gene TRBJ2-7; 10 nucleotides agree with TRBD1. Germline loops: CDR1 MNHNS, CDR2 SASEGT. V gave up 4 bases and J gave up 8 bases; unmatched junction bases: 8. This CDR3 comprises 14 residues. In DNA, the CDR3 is TGTGCCAGCAGTGTCGGGGGACAGGGGAATCAGCAGTACTTC. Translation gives CASSVGGQGNQQYF.

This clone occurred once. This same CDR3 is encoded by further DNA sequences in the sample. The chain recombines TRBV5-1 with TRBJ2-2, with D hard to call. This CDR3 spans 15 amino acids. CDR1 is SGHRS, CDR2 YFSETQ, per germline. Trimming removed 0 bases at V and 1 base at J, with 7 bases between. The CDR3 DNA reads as TGCGCCAGCAGCTTGGCGGCCGGGAACACCGGGGAGCTGTTTTTT. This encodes CASSLAAGNTGELFF.

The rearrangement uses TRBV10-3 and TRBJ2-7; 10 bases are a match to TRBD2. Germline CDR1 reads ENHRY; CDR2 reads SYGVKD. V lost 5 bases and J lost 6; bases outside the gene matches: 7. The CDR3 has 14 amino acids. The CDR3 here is CAISFLAGEGEQYF. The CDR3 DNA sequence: TGTGCCATCAGTTTTCTAGCGGGAGAGGGCGAGCAGTACTTC.